The present TCR beta chain was sequenced within a study of blood T cell repertoires in COVID-19. In the source study's methods: The assay estimated nucleated cells by amplifying reference gene primers. Here immunoSEQ multiplex PCR was the method, and the copy in TCRdb shows in-frame clones only, minus some. Clone size and V and J calls were adopted from that table, with D and trimming inferred from the DNA. This table holds more than 200,000 clones, around 80% found once. This TCR was sampled from a woman aged 80 or older with COVID-19, enrolled during active disease. What was sequenced was peripheral blood.

The CDR3 region is CASSTRGQGSYGYTF. As DNA, the CDR3 is TGTGCCAGCAGCACCCGGGGACAGGGCTCATATGGCTACACCTTC. The J gene is TRBJ1-2, the V gene TRBV7-2; 9 nucleotides align to TRBD1. In germline, CDR1 is SGHTA, CDR2 FQGNSA. This CDR3 is 15 amino acids long. J was trimmed by 5 bases and V by 5 bases; bases with no gene match: 9.